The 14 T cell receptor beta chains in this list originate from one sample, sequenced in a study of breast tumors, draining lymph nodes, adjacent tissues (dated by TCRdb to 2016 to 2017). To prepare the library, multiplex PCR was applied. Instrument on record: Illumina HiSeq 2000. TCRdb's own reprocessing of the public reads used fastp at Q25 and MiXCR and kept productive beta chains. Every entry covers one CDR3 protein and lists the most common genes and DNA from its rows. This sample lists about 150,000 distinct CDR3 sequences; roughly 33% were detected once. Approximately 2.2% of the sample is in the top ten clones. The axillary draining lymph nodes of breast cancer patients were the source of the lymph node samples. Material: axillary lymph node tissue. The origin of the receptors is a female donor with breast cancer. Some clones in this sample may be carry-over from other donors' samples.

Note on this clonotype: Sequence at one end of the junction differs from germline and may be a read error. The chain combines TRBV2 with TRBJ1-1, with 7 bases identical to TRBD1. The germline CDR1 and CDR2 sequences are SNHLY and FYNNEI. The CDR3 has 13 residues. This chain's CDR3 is CARSRQGGTEAFF. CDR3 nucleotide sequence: TGTGCCCGCAGTCGACAGGGAGGAACTGAAGCTTTCTTT.

CDR3 amino acids: CSAKVGGGWPNEQFF. The CDR3 region has the DNA TGCAGTGCTAAAGTAGGTGGGGGCTGGCCCAATGAGCAGTTCTTC. The chain couples TRBV20-1 to TRBJ2-1, with D perhaps matching TRBD1 (6 bases). Germline lookup yields CDR1 DFQATT and CDR2 SNEGSKA (reference sequence). The V gene lost 4 bases and the J gene lost 6 bases, with 19 bases spanning the gap. This CDR3 has 15 residues.

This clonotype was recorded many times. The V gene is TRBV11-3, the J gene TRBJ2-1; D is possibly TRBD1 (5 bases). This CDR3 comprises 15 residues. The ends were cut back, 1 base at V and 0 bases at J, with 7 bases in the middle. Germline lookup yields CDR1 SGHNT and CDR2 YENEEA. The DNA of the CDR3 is TGTGCCAGCAGCTTAGCAGGGAACTCCTACAATGAGCAGTTCTTC. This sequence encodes CASSLAGNSYNEQFF.

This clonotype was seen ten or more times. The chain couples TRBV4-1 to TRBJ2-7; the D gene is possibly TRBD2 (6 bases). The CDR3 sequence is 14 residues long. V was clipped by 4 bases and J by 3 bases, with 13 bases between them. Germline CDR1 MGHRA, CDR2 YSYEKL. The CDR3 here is CASSLRLGHYEQYV. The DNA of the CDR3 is TGCGCCAGCAGCCTACGACTAGGGCACTACGAGCAGTACGTC.

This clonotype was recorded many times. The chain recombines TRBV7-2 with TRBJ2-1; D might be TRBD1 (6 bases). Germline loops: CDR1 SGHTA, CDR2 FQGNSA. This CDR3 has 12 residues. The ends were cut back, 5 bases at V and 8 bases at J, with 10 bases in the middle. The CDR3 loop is CASSRDRHEQFF. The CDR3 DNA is TGTGCCAGCAGCCGAGACAGGCATGAGCAGTTCTTC.

The CDR3 loop reads CASSLIDRSYNEQFF. The CDR3 DNA follows: TGTGCCAGCAGCTTAATTGACAGGTCCTACAATGAGCAGTTCTTC. This chain joins TRBV7-6 and TRBJ2-1, with TRBD1 as a possible D gene (6 bases). Germline lookup yields CDR1 SGHVS and CDR2 FNYEAQ. The CDR3 consists of 15 residues. V lost 2 bases, J lost 1 base, and 9 bases lay in between.

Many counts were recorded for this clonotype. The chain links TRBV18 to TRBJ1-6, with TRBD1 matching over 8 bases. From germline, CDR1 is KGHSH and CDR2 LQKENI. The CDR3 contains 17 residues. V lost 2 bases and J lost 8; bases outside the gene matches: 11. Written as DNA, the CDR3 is TGTGCCAGCTCACCATGGCCGGGACAGGTCACTGATTCACCCCTCCACTTT. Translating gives CASSPWPGQVTDSPLHF.

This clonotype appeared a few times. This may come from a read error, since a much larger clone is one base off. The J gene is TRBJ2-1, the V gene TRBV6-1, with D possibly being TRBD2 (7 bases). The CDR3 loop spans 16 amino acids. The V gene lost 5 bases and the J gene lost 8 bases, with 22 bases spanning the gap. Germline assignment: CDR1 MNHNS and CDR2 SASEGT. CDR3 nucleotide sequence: TGTGCCAGCAGTCACCCTGTTAGAGGGGGGGTGGATGAGCAGTTCTTC. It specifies CASSHPVRGGVDEQFF.

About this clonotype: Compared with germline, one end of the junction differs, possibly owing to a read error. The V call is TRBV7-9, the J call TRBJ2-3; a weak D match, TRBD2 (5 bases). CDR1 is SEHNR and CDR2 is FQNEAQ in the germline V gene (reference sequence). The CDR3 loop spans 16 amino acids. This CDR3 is CASSLGLAIPTNTQYF. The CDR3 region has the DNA TGTGCCAGCAGCTTAGGGCTAGCAATACCCACAAATACGCAGTATTTT.

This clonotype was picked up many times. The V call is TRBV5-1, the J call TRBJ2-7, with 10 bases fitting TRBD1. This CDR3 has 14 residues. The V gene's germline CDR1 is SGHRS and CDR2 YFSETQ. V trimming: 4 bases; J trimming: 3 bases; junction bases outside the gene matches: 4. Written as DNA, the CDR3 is TGCGCCAGCAGCAAGACAGGGGGCGGCTACGAGCAGTACTTC. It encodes CASSKTGGGYEQYF.

CDR3 region: CASSPTGQPASEQYF. In DNA form, the CDR3 reads TGCGCCAGCAGCCCGACGGGACAGCCTGCTTCCGAGCAGTACTTC. The J gene is TRBJ2-7, the V gene TRBV5-1; TRBD1 matches at 7 bases. Trimming cost V 4 bases and J 6 bases; bases outside gene matches: 13. The CDR3 has 15 residues. Germline values: CDR1 SGHRS, CDR2 YFSETQ.

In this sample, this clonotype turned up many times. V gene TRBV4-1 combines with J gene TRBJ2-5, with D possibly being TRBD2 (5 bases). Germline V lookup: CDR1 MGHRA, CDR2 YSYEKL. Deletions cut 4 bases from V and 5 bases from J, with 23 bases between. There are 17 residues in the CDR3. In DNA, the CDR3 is TGCGCCAGCAGCCTCGGACTCGTCAGCAGGCATAGGGAGACCCAGTACTTC. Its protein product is CASSLGLVSRHRETQYF.

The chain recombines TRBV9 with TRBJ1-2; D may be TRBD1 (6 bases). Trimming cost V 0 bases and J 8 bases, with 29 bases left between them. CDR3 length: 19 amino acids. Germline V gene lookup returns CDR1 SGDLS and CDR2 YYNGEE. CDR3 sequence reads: CASSVGGRVGSTGNGGYTF. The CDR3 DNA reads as TGTGCCAGCAGCGTAGGGGGGCGGGTCGGCAGCACAGGGAACGGGGGCTACACCTTC.

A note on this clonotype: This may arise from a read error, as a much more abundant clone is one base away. CDR3 in DNA: TGTGCCAGCATACGGGACCGCGCCTACGAGCAGTACTTC. This codes for CASIRDRAYEQYF. This chain joins TRBV6-1 and TRBJ2-7; D tentatively fits TRBD1 or TRBD2 (5 bases each). V was clipped by 7 bases and J by 2 bases, with 12 bases between them. Per the germline V gene, CDR1 is MNHNS and CDR2 is SASEGT. This CDR3 is built from 13 residues.